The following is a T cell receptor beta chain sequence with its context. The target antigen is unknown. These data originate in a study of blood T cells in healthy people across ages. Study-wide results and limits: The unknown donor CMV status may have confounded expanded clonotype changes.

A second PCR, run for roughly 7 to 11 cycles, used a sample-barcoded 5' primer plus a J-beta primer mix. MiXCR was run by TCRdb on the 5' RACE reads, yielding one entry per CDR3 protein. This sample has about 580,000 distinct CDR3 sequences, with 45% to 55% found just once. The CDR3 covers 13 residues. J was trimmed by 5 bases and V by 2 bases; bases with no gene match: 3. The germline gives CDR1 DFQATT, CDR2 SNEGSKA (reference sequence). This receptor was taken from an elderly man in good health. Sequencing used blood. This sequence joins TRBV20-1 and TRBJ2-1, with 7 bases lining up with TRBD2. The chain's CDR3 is CSARWLADNEQFF. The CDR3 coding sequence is TGCAGTGCTAGATGGCTAGCGGACAATGAGCAGTTCTTC.